The clone carrying this TCR beta chain was observed a few times. Antigen: not known. Per germline, CDR1 SGHTA and CDR2 FQGTGA. The germline V and J ends were trimmed by 4 bases and 10 bases, with 11 bases remaining between them. The CDR3 is 12 residues long. Template switching (which added a universal primer site) was used, and cDNA carried unique molecular identifiers. MiXCR was run by TCRdb on the 5' RACE reads, yielding one entry per CDR3 protein. The data contain 230,000 or so distinct CDR3 sequences, about 8.5% of them singletons. The data stem from a study of identical twins. Study-wide points: Without tracking the same donors, conclusions rested on cross-sectional statistical analysis.

These sequences were also reported in another study, on yellow fever vaccine responses in identical twins.

Material for sequencing was CD8+ T cells sorted from blood. This clonotype was sampled from a woman younger than 35 in good health. The chain links TRBV7-3 to TRBJ2-1; D not resolved. CDR3 sequence (DNA): TGTGCCAGCAGCTCAGACTCACCAGAGCAGTTCTTC. Translation gives CASSSDSPEQFF.